This TCR beta chain was sequenced in a study of cytomegalovirus exposure and HLA in healthy donors. Method: immunoSEQ multiplex PCR; TCRdb's copy keeps in-frame clones and lacks some. Of 160,000 or so clones listed, more than 70% are singletons. The clonotype originates from a man aged 25 to 40 in good health and CMV-seropositive. Sequenced: PBMCs.

The CDR3 here is CASSVDPEVAGGRNEQFF. The CDR3 DNA reads TGTGCCAGCAGCGTAGACCCGGAAGTGGCGGGGGGGCGAAATGAGCAGTTCTTC. This chain links TRBV9 with TRBJ2-1, with 9 nucleotides matching TRBD2. V gave up 0 bases and J gave up 7 bases; unmatched junction bases: 14. Germline assignment: CDR1 SGDLS and CDR2 YYNGEE. The CDR3 runs to 18 residues.